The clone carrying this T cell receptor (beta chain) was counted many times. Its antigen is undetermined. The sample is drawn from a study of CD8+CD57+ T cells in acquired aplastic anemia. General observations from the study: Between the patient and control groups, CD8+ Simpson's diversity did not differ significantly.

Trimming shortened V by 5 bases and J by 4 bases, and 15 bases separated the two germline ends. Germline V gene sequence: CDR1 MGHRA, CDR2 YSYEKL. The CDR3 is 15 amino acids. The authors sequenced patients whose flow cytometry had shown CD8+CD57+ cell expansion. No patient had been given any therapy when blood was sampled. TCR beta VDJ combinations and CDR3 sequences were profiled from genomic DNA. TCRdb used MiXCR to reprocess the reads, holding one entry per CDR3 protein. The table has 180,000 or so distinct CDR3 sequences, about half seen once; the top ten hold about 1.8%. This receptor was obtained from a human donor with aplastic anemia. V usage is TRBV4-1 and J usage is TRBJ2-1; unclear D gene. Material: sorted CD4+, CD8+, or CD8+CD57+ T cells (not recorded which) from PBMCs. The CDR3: CASSFPGYLYNEQFF. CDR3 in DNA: TGCGCCAGCAGCTTTCCCGGATATCTTTACAATGAGCAGTTCTTC.